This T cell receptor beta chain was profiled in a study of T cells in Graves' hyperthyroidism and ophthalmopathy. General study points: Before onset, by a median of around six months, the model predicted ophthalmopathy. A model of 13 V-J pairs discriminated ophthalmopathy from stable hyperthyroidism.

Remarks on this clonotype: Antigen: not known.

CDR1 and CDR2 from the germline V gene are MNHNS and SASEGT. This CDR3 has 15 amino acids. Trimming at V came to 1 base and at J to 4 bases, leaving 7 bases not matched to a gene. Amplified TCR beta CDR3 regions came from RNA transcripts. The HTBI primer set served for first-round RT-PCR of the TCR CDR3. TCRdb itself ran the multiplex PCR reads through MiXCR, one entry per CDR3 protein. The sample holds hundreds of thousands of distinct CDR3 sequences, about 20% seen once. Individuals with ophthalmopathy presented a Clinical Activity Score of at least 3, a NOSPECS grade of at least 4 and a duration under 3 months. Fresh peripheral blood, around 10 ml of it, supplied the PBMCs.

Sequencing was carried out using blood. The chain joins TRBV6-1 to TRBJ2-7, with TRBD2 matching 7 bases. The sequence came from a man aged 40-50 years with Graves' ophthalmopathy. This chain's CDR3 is CASSEGGGGMYEQYF. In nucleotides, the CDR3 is TGTGCCAGCAGTGAAGGGGGGGGAGGAATGTACGAGCAGTACTTC.